The rows below give T cell receptor beta chains drawn from one sample of a study of blood T cells in healthy people across ages. TCRdb ran MiXCR on the 5' RACE reads and lists one entry per CDR3 protein. This sample carries 1.5 million to 2 million distinct CDR3 sequences, roughly two fifths of them seen once, and the ten largest clones take approximately 22%. Sample: blood. These receptors came from a human donor in good health. CDR3s include the opening cysteine and the closing phenylalanine or tryptophan. The order of the fields is V gene, clone size, J gene, D gene, CDR3 protein, CDR3 DNA. D genes are given only for firm matches. Not all rows give a size; the values are once, few, many and, for expanded clones, a class.

TRBV29-1	.	TRBJ2-3	TRBD1	CSVDDRGGRDTQYF	TGCAGCGTTGATGACAGGGGGGGTCGAGATACGCAGTATTTT
TRBV2	.	TRBJ2-7	TRBD1	CASSVGQGVYEQYF	TGTGCCAGCAGTGTGGGACAGGGGGTCTACGAGCAGTACTTC
TRBV29-1	few	TRBJ1-2	.	CSVGGRARDAYTF	TGCAGCGTTGGTGGTCGGGCTCGAGACGCCTACACCTTC
TRBV7-9	few	TRBJ2-3	.	CASSLAYNTQYF	TGTGCCAGCAGCTTAGCGTACAATACGCAGTATTTT
TRBV12-3/TRBV12-4	few	TRBJ2-7	.	CASSLGKGEQYF	TGTGCCAGCAGTTTAGGCAAGGGCGAGCAGTACTTC
TRBV4-3	few	TRBJ2-7	.	CASSQEFSDYEQYF	TGCGCCAGCAGCCAAGAATTTAGTGATTACGAGCAGTACTTC
TRBV10-3	.	TRBJ2-7	.	CAISESGLIYEQYF	TGTGCCATCAGTGAGTCCGGCTTGATTTACGAGCAGTACTTC
TRBV20-1	.	TRBJ1-1	.	CSAIQGFDTEAFF	TGCAGTGCTATTCAGGGGTTTGACACTGAAGCTTTCTTT
TRBV10-3	.	TRBJ2-1	TRBD2	CAVGGLAGGSYNEQFF	TGTGCCGTCGGGGGACTAGCGGGGGGTTCCTACAATGAGCAGTTCTTC
TRBV15	few	TRBJ2-1	.	CATSRFGGDGNEQFF	TGTGCCACCAGCAGATTTGGCGGGGACGGTAATGAGCAGTTCTTC
TRBV20-1	once	TRBJ2-7	.	CSARDTYRLYEQYF	TGCAGTGCTAGAGATACGTACAGGCTCTACGAGCAGTACTTC
TRBV20-1	few	TRBJ2-1	.	CSASYTGPDEQFF	TGCAGTGCTAGTTATACGGGTCCCGATGAGCAGTTCTTC
TRBV6-5	few	TRBJ2-7	TRBD1	CASSGTGVFYEQYF	TGTGCCAGCAGCGGGACAGGGGTGTTCTACGAGCAGTACTTC
TRBV6-4	.	TRBJ2-2	TRBD1	CASSEDRTGELFF	TGTGCCAGCAGTGAGGACAGGACCGGGGAGCTGTTTTTT
TRBV7-3	.	TRBJ2-7	.	CASSLTAGNEQYF	TGTGCCAGCAGCTTAACCGCAGGGAACGAGCAGTACTTC
TRBV11-1	.	TRBJ2-1	.	CASSLPGGWREQFF	TGTGCCAGCAGCTTACCCGGGGGCTGGCGTGAGCAGTTCTTC
TRBV25-1	few	TRBJ1-2	.	CASSDSTQANYGYTF	TGTGCCAGCAGTGACTCGACACAGGCTAACTATGGCTACACCTTC
TRBV6-5	.	TRBJ1-5	TRBD1	CASRVTGAGQPQHF	TGTGCCAGCAGAGTAACAGGGGCCGGTCAGCCCCAGCATTTT
TRBV6-1	.	TRBJ2-7	TRBD2	CASSEGGTFRDYHYEQYF	TGTGCCAGCAGTGAAGGGGGGACCTTCCGGGACTATCACTACGAGCAGTACTTC
TRBV7-2	.	TRBJ2-7	.	CASSPEDVSYEQYF	TGTGCCAGCAGCCCTGAGGACGTCTCCTACGAGCAGTACTTC
TRBV29-1	.	TRBJ2-7	.	CSVGLQGYEQYF	TGCAGCGTTGGGCTCCAGGGCTACGAGCAGTACTTC
TRBV4-1	few	TRBJ1-1	.	CASSQGTGTPNTEAFF	TGCGCCAGCAGCCAAGGGACCGGGACACCTAACACTGAAGCTTTCTTT
TRBV3-1	once	TRBJ2-7	.	CVSSYPGGEQYF	TGTGTCAGCAGCTATCCTGGGGGCGAGCAGTACTTC
TRBV11-2	few	TRBJ1-2	TRBD1	CASSLNRDRANYGYTF	TGTGCCAGCAGCTTGAATCGGGACAGGGCAAACTATGGCTACACCTTC
TRBV7-2	.	TRBJ2-1	.	CASSLVAEGQFF	TGTGCCAGCAGCTTAGTGGCGGAGGGGCAGTTCTTC
TRBV5-5	.	TRBJ2-2	.	CASRGLTSGELFF	TGCGCCAGCCGGGGGTTGACGTCCGGGGAGCTGTTTTTT
TRBV20-1	.	TRBJ2-1	.	CSARDVAGHRYNEQFF	TGCAGTGCTAGAGATGTCGCCGGACATAGATACAATGAGCAGTTCTTC
TRBV20-1	many	TRBJ1-2	.	CSAPPVGGANYGYTF	TGCAGTGCGCCTCCAGTCGGGGGCGCCAACTATGGCTACACCTTC
TRBV4-3	.	TRBJ1-1	TRBD1	CASSQDPAQGENTEAFF	TGCGCTAGCAGCCAAGATCCGGCACAGGGGGAGAACACTGAAGCTTTCTTT
TRBV29-1	.	TRBJ2-3	.	CSVTGRNTDTQYF	TGCAGCGTTACGGGTAGGAACACAGATACGCAGTATTTT
TRBV10-3	.	TRBJ1-2	.	CAISEPDPRGIYGYTF	TGTGCCATCAGTGAGCCAGACCCAAGGGGGATATATGGCTACACCTTC
TRBV10-3	.	TRBJ2-3	.	CATSPSGGDTQYF	TGTGCCACTTCCCCCTCTGGGGGAGATACGCAGTATTTT
TRBV6-2/TRBV6-3	.	TRBJ1-5	.	CASYPAYSLQPQHF	TGTGCCAGCTACCCGGCCTATTCTTTACAGCCCCAGCATTTT
TRBV5-1	many	TRBJ2-7	.	CASSLAGQSTSDEQYF	TGCGCCAGCAGCTTGGCCGGACAGTCCACGAGTGACGAGCAGTACTTC
TRBV28	.	TRBJ1-2	TRBD1	CASSLSGTGEFVTF	TGTGCCAGCAGTTTATCCGGGACAGGGGAATTTGTCACCTTC
TRBV7-3	.	TRBJ2-5	TRBD2	CASSAGLAGEQYF	TGTGCCAGCAGCGCCGGACTAGCGGGGGAGCAGTACTTC
TRBV2	.	TRBJ1-2	.	CASRGGDGYGYTF	TGTGCCAGCAGGGGGGGGGATGGATATGGCTACACCTTC
TRBV12-3/TRBV12-4	few	TRBJ2-2	.	CASSFRNTPDTGELFF	TGTGCCAGCAGTTTTCGGAATACTCCCGACACCGGGGAGCTGTTTTTT
TRBV2	.	TRBJ2-3	.	CASTQNPIGDTQYF	TGTGCCAGCACCCAAAACCCCATTGGAGATACGCAGTATTTT
TRBV6-2/TRBV6-3	few	TRBJ1-2	.	CASSYYYGYTF	TGTGCCAGCAGTTACTACTATGGCTACACCTTC
TRBV7-2	.	TRBJ2-1	.	CASSPRPLAVPYNEQFF	TGTGCCAGCAGCCCCCGGCCGTTAGCGGTACCCTACAATGAGCAGTTCTTC
TRBV27	.	TRBJ1-1	TRBD1	CASSFGQENTEAFF	TGTGCCAGCAGTTTCGGACAGGAGAACACTGAAGCTTTCTTT
TRBV29-1	many	TRBJ1-2	.	CSVADQHGYTF	TGCAGCGTTGCGGACCAGCATGGCTACACCTTC
TRBV20-1	.	TRBJ2-1	TRBD2	CSAGWTSGGRVEFF	TGCAGTGCTGGATGGACTAGCGGGGGCCGCGTGGAGTTCTTC
TRBV20-1	.	TRBJ1-6	.	CSARSPGLYDNSPLHF	TGCAGTGCTAGATCGCCGGGACTTTATGATAATTCACCCCTCCACTTT
TRBV20-1	few	TRBJ2-1	.	CSARDAGRKGGEQFF	TGCAGTGCTAGAGACGCCGGGAGAAAGGGGGGTGAGCAGTTCTTC
TRBV7-3	.	TRBJ2-3	.	CASSLRLVGVDTQYF	TGTGCCAGCAGCTTAAGGCTTGTGGGGGTAGATACGCAGTATTTT